The rows below give T cell receptor beta chains drawn from one sample of a study of Graves' ophthalmopathy and Graves' hyperthyroidism. TCRdb called the multiplex PCR reads again in MiXCR, with one record for every CDR3 protein. This sample carries around 1.1 million distinct CDR3 sequences, 35% to 40% of them seen once, and the ten largest clones take around 10%. Sequencing used peripheral blood or thyroid tissue (not recorded which). The receptors were gathered from an adult man with Graves' hyperthyroidism. Both conserved end residues are part of each CDR3. Fields, in order: CDR3 length, clone size, V gene, D gene, J gene, CDR3 protein, CDR3 DNA. D genes are given only for firm matches. Only part of the rows carry a size: once, few, many, or a class if the clone is expanded.

15,many,TRBV10-2,TRBD2,TRBJ2-7,CASSEPSGGTYEQYF,TGCGCCAGCAGTGAGCCTAGCGGGGGGACCTACGAGCAGTACTTC
15,NA,TRBV2,TRBD2,TRBJ2-2,CASRGLAGGTGELFF,TGTGCCAGCCGGGGACTAGCGGGGGGGACCGGGGAGCTGTTTTTT
14,many,TRBV29-1,NA,TRBJ1-2,CSVLGSSGTGGYTF,TGCAGCGTCTTGGGATCGTCCGGGACGGGTGGCTACACCTTC
15,NA,TRBV20-1,TRBD1,TRBJ2-7,CSAWEGTGTAYEQYF,TGCAGTGCCTGGGAAGGGACAGGGACGGCCTACGAGCAGTACTTC
14,few,TRBV10-3,TRBD2,TRBJ2-5,CAIGTSGSQETQYF,TGTGCCATCGGCACTAGCGGGAGTCAAGAGACCCAGTACTTC
16,NA,TRBV5-1,NA,TRBJ2-6,CASSPPGASGANVLTF,TGCGCCAGCAGCCCGCCGGGGGCCTCTGGGGCCAACGTCCTGACTTTC
14,NA,TRBV10-3,NA,TRBJ1-3,CASEGRGSGNTIYF,TGTGCATCTGAAGGGCGCGGCTCTGGAAACACCATATATTTT
16,many,TRBV7-9,NA,TRBJ1-4,CASSLGRGGRGEKLFF,TGTGCCAGCAGCTTAGGCAGGGGAGGCCGCGGTGAAAAACTGTTTTTT
15,many,TRBV10-3,TRBD2,TRBJ2-2,CAISKGTRNTGELFF,TGTGCCATCAGTAAAGGGACTAGAAACACCGGGGAGCTGTTTTTT
16,NA,TRBV12-3/TRBV12-4,TRBD2,TRBJ2-7,CASTDTGGTWSYEQYF,TGTGCCAGCACCGACACGGGGGGGACTTGGTCCTACGAGCAGTACTTC
15,many,TRBV10-3,TRBD1,TRBJ1-2,CAIKDARGRQYGYTF,TGTGCCATCAAAGATGCCAGGGGGCGCCAATATGGCTACACCTTC
12,NA,TRBV7-2,NA,TRBJ1-5,CASSLIGQPRHF,TGTGCCAGCAGCTTGATCGGTCAGCCCCGGCATTTT
18,many,TRBV20-1,TRBD2,TRBJ2-7,CSARPFGLAGGPPYEQYF,TGCAGTGCTAGACCTTTTGGACTAGCGGGAGGGCCACCCTACGAGCAGTACTTC
15,many,TRBV5-8,NA,TRBJ2-6,CASSFPVDGLRVLTF,TGTGCCAGCAGCTTCCCGGTGGACGGACTGAGGGTCCTGACTTTC
15,many,TRBV9,TRBD2,TRBJ2-7,CASSAGTSGNYEQYF,TGTGCCAGCAGCGCCGGGACTAGCGGGAACTACGAGCAGTACTTC
13,many,TRBV10-3,NA,TRBJ1-1,CAISPKTHTEAFF,TGTGCCATCAGCCCGAAGACCCACACTGAAGCTTTCTTT
15,NA,TRBV5-1,TRBD2,TRBJ2-7,CASSFAGTSVYEQYF,TGCGCCAGCAGTTTTGCCGGGACTAGCGTATACGAGCAGTACTTC
15,few,TRBV25-1,NA,TRBJ2-1,CASSVKRSSYNEQFF,TGTGCCAGCAGTGTGAAGAGGAGCTCCTACAATGAGCAGTTCTTC
16,few,TRBV20-1,NA,TRBJ2-7,CSATRGTTRASYEQYF,TGCAGTGCTACTCGAGGGACAACTCGGGCATCCTACGAGCAGTACTTC
14,NA,TRBV19,TRBD2,TRBJ2-6,CASSRTSGSNVLTF,TGTGCCAGTAGTAGGACTAGCGGGAGCAACGTCCTGACTTTC
14,NA,TRBV6-1,NA,TRBJ2-7,CATAVEDYTYEQYF,TGTGCCACAGCAGTAGAGGACTACACCTACGAGCAGTACTTC
15,many,TRBV9,TRBD1,TRBJ2-5,CASTTGTGIQETQYF,TGTGCCAGCACCACGGGGACAGGCATCCAAGAGACCCAGTACTTC
13,NA,TRBV7-9,TRBD1,TRBJ2-7,CASSQDREYEQHF,TGTGCCAGCAGCCAGGACAGGGAGTACGAGCAGCACTTC
13,many,TRBV2,NA,TRBJ2-7,CASKSKVAYEQYF,TGTGCCAGCAAATCAAAGGTCGCCTACGAGCAGTACTTC
15,NA,TRBV25-1,TRBD1,TRBJ1-6,CASSAPTGADSPLHF,TGTGCCAGCAGTGCCCCGACAGGGGCAGATTCACCCCTCCACTTT
9,few,TRBV27,NA,TRBJ1-6,CATYSPLHF,TGTGCCACCTATTCACCCCTCCACTTT
18,NA,TRBV20-1,NA,TRBJ2-2,CSARKTGNTGRGAGELFF,TGCAGTGCTAGAAAGACAGGGAACACCGGGAGAGGAGCCGGGGAGCTGTTTTTT
12,NA,TRBV29-1,TRBD2,TRBJ2-5,CSVQRGQETQYF,TGCAGCGTACAGCGGGGTCAAGAGACCCAGTACTTC
14,many,TRBV7-2,TRBD1,TRBJ1-2,CASSLARTGHGYTF,TGTGCCAGCAGCTTAGCGCGGACAGGGCACGGCTACACCTTC
15,many,TRBV2,NA,TRBJ2-5,CASLGGGSPVETQYF,TGTGCCAGCCTGGGGGGCGGGAGTCCCGTAGAGACCCAGTACTTC
13,many,TRBV29-1,TRBD1,TRBJ2-7,CSVLTGWTYEQYF,TGCAGCGTTCTGACAGGGTGGACCTACGAGCAGTACTTC
15,NA,TRBV24-1,NA,TRBJ2-6,CATSDATGGANVLTF,TGTGCCACCAGTGATGCTACAGGTGGGGCCAACGTCCTGACTTTC
15,few,TRBV14,NA,TRBJ1-2,CASSVLGADLYGYTF,TGTGCCAGCAGCGTTTTGGGAGCCGATCTCTATGGCTACACCTTC
14,many,TRBV2,NA,TRBJ1-1,CASSSGLLNTEAFF,TGTGCCAGCAGTTCCGGACTCCTGAACACTGAAGCTTTCTTT
16,many,TRBV7-9,NA,TRBJ1-6,CASSVGPGADNSPLHF,NA
13,many,TRBV25-1,NA,TRBJ1-6,CASSEQGASPLHF,TGTGCCAGCAGTGAACAAGGGGCTTCACCCCTCCACTTT
11,NA,TRBV25-1,NA,TRBJ1-2,CASSRVYGYTF,TGTGCCAGCAGCCGTGTCTATGGCTACACCTTC